The 28 T cell receptor beta chains reported below all come from one sample, sequenced in a study of blood T cell repertoires in COVID-19. Profiling relied on immunoSEQ multiplex PCR, and the TCRdb table lists in-frame clones only, not all of them. The table lists fewer than 250,000 clones, less than 90% of them singletons, with about 20% in the top ten. The source material was peripheral blood. These receptors originate from a human donor in a cohort sampled during active COVID-19.

The rearrangement links TRBV9 to TRBJ2-7; D is undetermined. There are 12 residues in the CDR3. Trimming stripped 5 bases from V and 0 bases from J, with 6 bases between. Germline V CDR1 and CDR2: SGDLS, YYNGEE. The CDR3: CASRAFSYEQYV. CDR3 DNA: TGTGCCAGCAGAGCCTTCTCCTACGAGCAGTACGTC.

This sequence joins TRBV6-5 and TRBJ2-1; D may be TRBD1 (6 bases). There are 14 residues in the CDR3. The V end was cut by 10 bases, the J end by 4 bases, with 17 bases between. CDR1 is MNHEY and CDR2 is SVGAGI in the germline V gene. DNA for the CDR3: TGTGCCACCCAGGGGCAGGTGATTTACAATGAGCAGTTCTTC. Its protein is CATQGQVIYNEQFF.

The chain employs TRBV6-6 and TRBJ2-7, with D possibly matching TRBD1 (6 bases). CDR3 size: 13 residues. Germline CDR1 is MNHNY and CDR2 is SVGAGI (reference sequence). With 3 bases removed from V and 6 bases from J, the gap between germline ends came to 12 bases. CDR3 DNA sequence: TGTGCCAGCAGTTATAACAGGGTAGGCGAGCAGTACGTC. This sequence encodes CASSYNRVGEQYV.

With respect to this clone: The same CDR3 is also encoded by other DNA sequences in this sample. The chain is built from TRBV5-1 and TRBJ1-5; D call uncertain. The V and J ends lost 2 bases and 5 bases respectively, with 8 bases between them. This CDR3 is 13 amino acids long. Germline CDR1 and CDR2: SGHRS and YFSETQ. CDR3 DNA sequence: TGCGCCAGCAGCTTTTCCGGGGATCAGCCCCAGCATTTT. This codes for CASSFSGDQPQHF.

This clone has a single count. The chain uses TRBV2 and TRBJ2-7, with D possibly TRBD2 on 5 matching bases. The V end lost 6 bases, the J end lost 3 bases, and 18 bases lay between the germline ends. The CDR3 sequence is 15 residues long. Germline CDR1 and CDR2: SNHLY and FYNNEI. CDR3 in DNA: TGTGCCAGCAGGATAGGAACTAGATCCCTCTACGAGCAGTACTTC. This encodes CASRIGTRSLYEQYF.

The chain links TRBV6-2 or TRBV6-3 to TRBJ2-3; D call uncertain. The CDR3 consists of 13 residues. Trimming took 0 bases from V and 8 from J, leaving 9 bases between them. The germline V gene encodes CDR1 MNHEY and CDR2 SVGEGT. CDR3: CASSYSTTGTQYF. In DNA, the CDR3 is TGTGCCAGCAGTTACTCGACAACCGGTACGCAGTATTTT.

This chain uses TRBV6-4 with TRBJ2-3; 10 nucleotides align to TRBD1. Germline CDR1 reads MRHNA; CDR2 reads SNTAGT. The CDR3 is 11 amino acids. V dropped 8 bases and J dropped 14; count of bases not matched to a gene: 7. As DNA, the CDR3 is TGTGCCAGCTCGCCGGGACAGGGGATGTATTTT. Translating it yields CASSPGQGMYF.

This clone has at least ten counts. The same CDR3 is also encoded by other DNA sequences in this sample. The rearrangement uses TRBV30 and TRBJ2-7; D ambiguous. V shed 0 bases and J shed 5 bases, with 5 bases lying between them. There are 11 residues in the CDR3. CDR1 GTSNPN and CDR2 SVGIG come from the germline V gene (reference sequence). CDR3 bases: TGTGCCTGGAGTGTAAATAACGAGCAGTACTTC. Amino acids: CAWSVNNEQYF.

This chain connects TRBV4-1 to TRBJ1-3, with unresolved D. The V gene's germline CDR1 is MGHRA and CDR2 YSYEKL. The V end was cut by 0 bases, the J end by 4 bases, with 7 bases between. There are 14 residues in the CDR3. As DNA, the CDR3 is TGCGCCAGCAGCCAAGATCGGAGCGGAAACACCATATATTTT. Its translation: CASSQDRSGNTIYF.

The rearrangement uses TRBV27 and TRBJ2-5; TRBD2 is a possible D gene (5 bases). The CDR3 covers 15 residues. Trimming took 5 bases from V and 1 from J, leaving 14 bases between them. Germline CDR1 reads MNHEY; CDR2 reads SMNVEV (reference sequence). CDR3 DNA: TGTGCCAGCAGTCTCCTCAGCGGACCCCAAGAGACCCAGTACTTC. This sequence encodes CASSLLSGPQETQYF.

The rearrangement joins TRBV25-1 to TRBJ1-1; D gene unclear. CDR3 length equals 13 residues. Germline V gives CDR1 MGHDK, CDR2 SYGVNS. The V end was cut by 4 bases, the J end by 6 bases, with 12 bases between. CDR3 DNA sequence: TGTGCCAGCAGTGGAGGAGGAGTATCTGAAGCTTTCTTT. Translating gives CASSGGGVSEAFF.

The V call is TRBV11-2, the J call TRBJ1-4; unclear D gene. The CDR3 consists of 14 residues. V lost 7 bases, J lost 7 bases, and 16 bases lay in between. Germline-derived CDR1 and CDR2 are SGHAT and FQNNGV. Here the CDR3 reads CASTSDPSGEKLFF. The DNA of the CDR3 is TGTGCCAGCACCTCAGACCCTTCGGGTGAAAAACTGTTTTTT. Looking up the rest from reference TRBV11-2 and TRBJ1-4 gives the full variable domain: EAGVAQSPRYKIIEKRQSVAFWCNPISGHATLYWYQQILGQGPKLLIQFQNNGVVDDSQLPKDRFSAERLKGVDSTLKIQPAKLEDSAVYLCASTSDPSGEKLFFGSGTQLSVL.

The gene calls are TRBV7-6 and TRBJ2-3, with D maybe TRBD1 (7 bases). V lost 5 bases, J lost 7 bases, and 22 bases lay in between. In germline, CDR1 is SGHVS, CDR2 FNYEAQ. The CDR3 contains 16 residues. CDR3 nucleotides: TGTGCCAGCAGCCGGGGTGTCCCAGGGGGGCAATATACGCAGTATTTT. Residues: CASSRGVPGGQYTQYF.

The rearrangement uses TRBV28 and TRBJ2-1, with TRBD2 matching over 7 bases. Germline assignment: CDR1 MDHEN and CDR2 SYDVKM. Trimming cost V 8 bases and J 5 bases; bases outside gene matches: 9. This CDR3 region has 14 residues. The CDR3 protein is CASCLGGINNEQFF. The CDR3, as DNA: TGTGCCAGCTGCCTGGGGGGGATCAACAATGAGCAGTTCTTC.

The rearrangement uses TRBV28 and TRBJ2-5, with D possibly matching TRBD1 (5 bases). The CDR3 sequence is 15 residues long. The germline CDR1 and CDR2 sequences are MDHEN and SYDVKM. Trimming stripped 2 bases from V and 5 bases from J, with 15 bases between. The CDR3 is CASSLPQGSGETQYF. The DNA for the CDR3 is TGTGCCAGCAGTTTACCCCAGGGTAGTGGGGAGACCCAGTACTTC.

The gene calls are TRBV7-2 and TRBJ2-7; the D is unclear. Germline V gene sequence: CDR1 SGHTA, CDR2 FQGNSA. V was shortened by 5 bases and J by 3 bases, with 11 bases between the two germline ends. This CDR3 spans 13 amino acids. The CDR3 loop is CASSVPSGYEQYF. In DNA form, the CDR3 reads TGTGCCAGCAGCGTCCCGAGTGGCTACGAGCAGTACTTC. Full variable domain (missing parts from reference TRBV7-2 and TRBJ2-7): GAGVSQSPSNKVTEKGKDVELRCDPISGHTALYWYRQSLGQGLEFLIYFQGNSAPDKSGLPSDRFSAERTGGSVSTLTIQRTQQEDSAVYLCASSVPSGYEQYFGPGTRLTVT.

The chain carries TRBV7-3 and TRBJ2-1; TRBD2 matches 9 bases. Germline V gene sequence: CDR1 SGHTA, CDR2 FQGTGA. The CDR3 totals 14 residues. After removal of 5 bases from V and 8 bases from J, the junction contained 7 bases not matched to a gene. DNA for the CDR3: TGTGCCAGCAGCGCTAGCGGGGTAGTTCATGAGCAGTTCTTC. Translated, it gives CASSASGVVHEQFF.

J is TRBJ2-5 and V is TRBV7-3; TRBD2 might be the D (5 bases). V was trimmed by 5 bases and J by 4 bases, leaving 11 bases between them. The germline CDR1 and CDR2 sequences are SGHTA and FQGTGA. The CDR3 extends over 13 amino acids. The CDR3 here is CASSGRGGETQYF. DNA for the CDR3: TGTGCCAGCAGCGGGAGAGGTGGAGAGACCCAGTACTTC. Drawing the rest from reference TRBV7-3 and TRBJ2-5, the complete variable domain is GAGVSQTPSNKVTEKGKYVELRCDPISGHTALYWYRQSLGQGPEFLIYFQGTGAADDSGLPNDRFFAVRPEGSVSTLKIQRTERGDSAVYLCASSGRGGETQYFGPGTRLLVL.

The V call is TRBV9, the J call TRBJ1-3; no definite D call. This CDR3 spans 15 amino acids. Trimming took off 3 bases at V and 0 bases at J, with 10 bases between the two ends. CDR1 is SGDLS, CDR2 YYNGEE, per germline. The CDR3 region is CASSEVPYSGNTIYF. In DNA, the CDR3 is TGTGCCAGCAGCGAAGTCCCCTACTCTGGAAACACCATATATTTT.

The V gene is TRBV7-3, the J gene TRBJ2-3; weak D call: TRBD2 (6 bases). The CDR3 runs 12 residues. Germline V CDR1 and CDR2: SGHTA, FQGTGA. Trimming shortened V by 5 bases and J by 6 bases, and 9 bases separated the two germline ends. The CDR3 DNA sequence: TGTGCCAGCAGCGTAGGGAGGGATACGCAGTATTTT. Translation: CASSVGRDTQYF.

The chain combines TRBV29-1 with TRBJ2-3; D call uncertain. The V gene lost 7 bases and the J gene lost 1 base, with 9 bases spanning the gap. Germline V gives CDR1 SQVTM, CDR2 ANQGSEA. The length of the CDR3 is 12 residues. The CDR3 here is CSATSGTDTQYF. CDR3 coding DNA: TGCAGCGCCACGAGCGGCACAGATACGCAGTATTTT.

The rearrangement uses TRBV2 and TRBJ2-5, with TRBD2 matching 8 bases. This CDR3 is 16 amino acids long. The V gene's germline CDR1 is SNHLY and CDR2 FYNNEI. V dropped 5 bases and J dropped 5; count of bases not matched to a gene: 13. As DNA, the CDR3 is TGTGCCAGCAGTCCTACTAGCGGAGAAGTCTGGGAGACCCAGTACTTC. The encoded protein is CASSPTSGEVWETQYF.

V is TRBV9 and J is TRBJ1-3, with D maybe TRBD1 (5 bases). The V and J ends lost 4 bases and 0 bases respectively, with 17 bases between them. The CDR3 sequence is 17 residues long. Germline CDR1 is SGDLS and CDR2 is YYNGEE. The CDR3 loop reads CASSTPSRASSGNTIYF. The CDR3 DNA follows: TGTGCCAGCAGCACCCCCTCCAGGGCAAGCTCTGGAAACACCATATATTTT. The full variable domain, its missing parts supplied by reference TRBV9 and TRBJ1-3, is DSGVTQTPKHLITATGQRVTLRCSPRSGDLSVYWYQQSLDQGLQFLIQYYNGEERAKGNILERFSAQQFPDLHSELNLSSLELGDSALYFCASSTPSRASSGNTIYFGEGSWLTVV.

The chain joins TRBV5-1 to TRBJ1-6; tentative D call: TRBD1 (5 bases). CDR1 and CDR2 (germline): SGHRS, YFSETQ. Trimming shortened V by 0 bases and J by 8 bases, and 12 bases separated the two germline ends. The CDR3 loop spans 15 amino acids. The CDR3 region has the DNA TGCGCCAGCAGCTTGGCCGGGCAGGGTTATTCACCCCTCCACTTT. It is translated as CASSLAGQGYSPLHF.

The chain is built from TRBV5-1 and TRBJ2-1; TRBD2 matches 15 bases. The germline V gene encodes CDR1 SGHRS and CDR2 YFSETQ. V dropped 4 bases and J dropped 9; count of bases not matched to a gene: 8. The CDR3 sequence is 16 residues long. The CDR3 nucleotides are TGCGCCAGCAGCCCGCGGACTAGCGGGGGGGCGGCTGAGCAGTTCTTC. It is translated as CASSPRTSGGAAEQFF.

A word on this clone: The junction shows a germline mismatch at one end, possibly a read error. The rearrangement uses TRBV5-1 and TRBJ2-5; no clear D. The CDR3 contains 13 residues. Germline lookup yields CDR1 SGHRS and CDR2 YFSETQ. The CDR3 sequence is CVSSLWAEETQYF. CDR3 nucleotides: TGCGTCAGCAGCTTGTGGGCAGAAGAGACCCAGTACTTC.

The chain carries TRBV5-8 and TRBJ2-5; the D is unclear. The CDR3 length is 14 residues. Deletions cut 0 bases from V and 4 bases from J, with 10 bases between. Germline V gene sequence: CDR1 SGHTS, CDR2 YDEGEE. CDR3 sequence reads: CASSLGANRETQYF. In DNA form, the CDR3 reads TGTGCCAGCAGCTTGGGGGCCAACCGAGAGACCCAGTACTTC.

This clone occurred once. This chain connects TRBV28 to TRBJ2-3; 8 bases line up with TRBD2. V was pared by 6 bases and J by 5 bases, with 7 bases of the junction left unmatched. The CDR3 totals 14 residues. The germline CDR1 and CDR2 sequences are MDHEN and SYDVKM. The CDR3 DNA is TGTGCCAGCAGCTCGGGAGGGCCAGTAGATACGCAGTATTTT. As protein: CASSSGGPVDTQYF.